These T cell receptor beta chains were read from a single sample in a study of cytomegalovirus exposure and HLA in healthy donors. The table came from immunoSEQ multiplex PCR; TCRdb's copy has only in-frame clones and leaves some out. The sample shows fewer than 350,000 clones, 70% to 90% of them seen only once. Sequenced: PBMCs. The receptors were gathered from a woman younger than 35 in good health and CMV-seronegative. The CDR3 runs from the conserved cysteine through the conserved F or W. Each record gives: J gene, V gene, D gene, clone size, CDR3 DNA, CDR3 protein. D genes are given only for firm matches. Part of the rows lack a size; the others show once, few, many or a class for expanded clones.

j_gene: TRBJ1-6; v_gene: TRBV2; d_gene: -; abundance: -; CDR3nt: TGTGCCAGCGGTGGACAGAGCTCCTATAATTCCCCCCTCCACTTT; CDR3aa: CASGGQSSYNSPLHF
j_gene: TRBJ2-5; v_gene: TRBV5-1; d_gene: TRBD2; abundance: -; CDR3nt: TGCGCCAGCTTCGGGACTACCCTTGGGACCCAGTACTTC; CDR3aa: CASFGTTLGTQYF
j_gene: TRBJ2-7; v_gene: TRBV11-2; d_gene: TRBD2; abundance: -; CDR3nt: TGTGCCAGCAGCTCTGGGGGACTAGCGGGGGGGCTTACCTACGAGCAGTACTTC; CDR3aa: CASSSGGLAGGLTYEQYF
j_gene: TRBJ1-2; v_gene: TRBV5-1; d_gene: -; abundance: -; CDR3nt: TGCGCCAGCAGCCCAGAGGGTGGTCCTGGCTATGGCTACACCTTC; CDR3aa: CASSPEGGPGYGYTF
j_gene: TRBJ2-4; v_gene: TRBV5-1; d_gene: -; abundance: -; CDR3nt: TGCGCCAGCAGCTTGGCCGAGGCAGGGTCGAGCCAGTACTTC; CDR3aa: CASSLAEAGSSQYF
j_gene: TRBJ1-1; v_gene: TRBV6-1; d_gene: TRBD1; abundance: -; CDR3nt: TGTGCCAGCAGGGGGACAGGGAGGTCTGAAGCTTTCTTT; CDR3aa: CASRGTGRSEAFF
j_gene: TRBJ2-1; v_gene: TRBV9; d_gene: TRBD1; abundance: -; CDR3nt: TGTGCCAGCAGCGTAGGGACAGGCACCTACAATGAGCAGTTCTTC; CDR3aa: CASSVGTGTYNEQFF
j_gene: TRBJ1-3; v_gene: TRBV5-4; d_gene: -; abundance: once; CDR3nt: TGTGCCAGCAGCTTGAGACAGGCCGAACCTGGAAACACCATATATTTT; CDR3aa: CASSLRQAEPGNTIYF
j_gene: TRBJ1-4; v_gene: TRBV11-2; d_gene: -; abundance: -; CDR3nt: TGTGCCAGCAGCTCGACGACCGAGCGGGCAACTAATGAAAAACTGTTTTTT; CDR3aa: CASSSTTERATNEKLFF
j_gene: TRBJ1-1; v_gene: TRBV29-1; d_gene: TRBD1; abundance: few; CDR3nt: TGCAGCGGGACAGGGGGTCTGGACACTGAAGCTTTCTTT; CDR3aa: CSGTGGLDTEAFF
j_gene: TRBJ1-4; v_gene: TRBV7-9; d_gene: TRBD1; abundance: -; CDR3nt: TGTGCCAGCAGTCGGACAGGAGACGAAAAACTGTTTTTT; CDR3aa: CASSRTGDEKLFF
j_gene: TRBJ1-5; v_gene: TRBV27; d_gene: -; abundance: -; CDR3nt: TGTGCCAGCAGTAGGACAGAACTTCAGCCCCAGCATTTT; CDR3aa: CASSRTELQPQHF
j_gene: TRBJ1-2; v_gene: TRBV30; d_gene: -; abundance: -; CDR3nt: TGTGCCTGGAGTCCCTACACACTACCAAACTATGGCTACACCTTC; CDR3aa: CAWSPYTLPNYGYTF
j_gene: TRBJ2-7; v_gene: TRBV6-5; d_gene: TRBD1; abundance: -; CDR3nt: TGTGCCAGCAGCGACTCGGGACAGGGATGGGAGCAGTACTTC; CDR3aa: CASSDSGQGWEQYF
j_gene: TRBJ2-7; v_gene: TRBV6-5; d_gene: TRBD1; abundance: -; CDR3nt: TGTGCCAGCAGTCCACTGACAGGGTTTGCTGACGAGCAGTACTTC; CDR3aa: CASSPLTGFADEQYF
j_gene: TRBJ1-3; v_gene: TRBV5-1; d_gene: -; abundance: -; CDR3nt: TGCGCCAGCAGCTTGTTCAGCTCTGGAAACACCATATATTTT; CDR3aa: CASSLFSSGNTIYF
j_gene: TRBJ1-4; v_gene: TRBV7-6; d_gene: -; abundance: -; CDR3nt: TGTGCCAGCAGCGAAGGCGGTGAAAAACTGTTTTTT; CDR3aa: CASSEGGEKLFF
j_gene: TRBJ1-5; v_gene: TRBV27; d_gene: TRBD1; abundance: -; CDR3nt: TGTGCCAGCAGTTTCGGGACAGGGTCCCAGCAGCCCCAGCATTTT; CDR3aa: CASSFGTGSQQPQHF
j_gene: TRBJ2-3; v_gene: TRBV10-3; d_gene: TRBD1; abundance: few; CDR3nt: TGTGCCATCAGTGGAACAGGGGGAGTCGCAGATACGCAGTATTTT; CDR3aa: CAISGTGGVADTQYF
j_gene: TRBJ2-3; v_gene: TRBV7-3; d_gene: TRBD2; abundance: -; CDR3nt: TGTGCCAGCAGCCAATGGGCGGGGGGGACAGATACGCAGTATTTT; CDR3aa: CASSQWAGGTDTQYF
j_gene: TRBJ1-5; v_gene: TRBV5-1; d_gene: -; abundance: -; CDR3nt: TGCGCCAGCAGCTTGGTGGGGGGGCAGCCCCAGCATTTT; CDR3aa: CASSLVGGQPQHF
j_gene: TRBJ2-7; v_gene: TRBV30; d_gene: -; abundance: -; CDR3nt: TGTGCCTGGAGGCGTCTCCCGAACGAGCAGTACTTC; CDR3aa: CAWRRLPNEQYF
j_gene: TRBJ1-2; v_gene: TRBV5-1; d_gene: -; abundance: -; CDR3nt: TGCGCCAGCAGCTTGGGACAGCGGGGGCGTAACTATGGCTACACCTTC; CDR3aa: CASSLGQRGRNYGYTF
j_gene: TRBJ1-2; v_gene: TRBV25-1; d_gene: -; abundance: -; CDR3nt: TGTGCCCGAGAGAACAGGAGTTCCAACTATGGCTACACCTTC; CDR3aa: CARENRSSNYGYTF
j_gene: TRBJ2-1; v_gene: TRBV5-1; d_gene: -; abundance: -; CDR3nt: TGCGCCAGCGAGAAGGGGGTTCTCCGGGGCGCACACAATGAGCAGTTCTTC; CDR3aa: CASEKGVLRGAHNEQFF
j_gene: TRBJ2-3; v_gene: TRBV7-6; d_gene: -; abundance: once; CDR3nt: TGTGCCAGCAGCTTATATCGCGGGGAGAACACAGATACGCAGTATTTT; CDR3aa: CASSLYRGENTDTQYF
j_gene: TRBJ2-1; v_gene: TRBV5-6; d_gene: -; abundance: once; CDR3nt: TGTGCCAGCAGTCCCCCCTCCTCCTACAATGAGCAGTTCTTC; CDR3aa: CASSPPSSYNEQFF
j_gene: TRBJ1-2; v_gene: TRBV15; d_gene: -; abundance: -; CDR3nt: TGTGCCACCAGCAGATGGAGGACGCTAGCTAACTATGGCTACACCTTC; CDR3aa: CATSRWRTLANYGYTF
j_gene: TRBJ2-2; v_gene: TRBV2; d_gene: TRBD1; abundance: -; CDR3nt: TGTGCCAGCGGTGGGACAGGACTCACCGGGGAGCTGTTTTTT; CDR3aa: CASGGTGLTGELFF
j_gene: TRBJ2-1; v_gene: TRBV10-3; d_gene: -; abundance: once; CDR3nt: TGTGCCATCAGAGGGATGGGACTTTTATACAATGAGCAGTTCTTC; CDR3aa: CAIRGMGLLYNEQFF
j_gene: TRBJ1-4; v_gene: TRBV9; d_gene: -; abundance: -; CDR3nt: TGTGCCAGCAGCGTATCAGGTCTTAATGAAAAACTGTTTTTT; CDR3aa: CASSVSGLNEKLFF
j_gene: TRBJ2-3; v_gene: TRBV11-2; d_gene: -; abundance: -; CDR3nt: TGTGCCAGCAGCGTCCGACAGAGAAACACAGATACGCAGTATTTT; CDR3aa: CASSVRQRNTDTQYF
j_gene: TRBJ1-4; v_gene: TRBV6-5; d_gene: -; abundance: -; CDR3nt: TGTGCCAGCAGAACCCGACAGACCACGGAAAAACTGTTTTTT; CDR3aa: CASRTRQTTEKLFF
j_gene: TRBJ2-7; v_gene: TRBV6-8; d_gene: -; abundance: -; CDR3nt: TGTGCCAGCAGTTACTTGACAAGGGCAGGGCCGAAGAACGAGCAGTACTTC; CDR3aa: CASSYLTRAGPKNEQYF
j_gene: TRBJ2-7; v_gene: TRBV30; d_gene: TRBD1; abundance: -; CDR3nt: TGTGCCTGGAGACCGCCCGGGACAGGATCCTCCTACGAGCAGTACTTC; CDR3aa: CAWRPPGTGSSYEQYF
j_gene: TRBJ1-1; v_gene: TRBV5-1; d_gene: -; abundance: -; CDR3nt: TGCGCCAGCAGCTTGGCAGGGGCGGCGACTGAAGCTTTCTTT; CDR3aa: CASSLAGAATEAFF
j_gene: TRBJ1-5; v_gene: TRBV6-1; d_gene: -; abundance: -; CDR3nt: TGTGCCAGCAGCCCCGCTGGGCCGTGGCAGCCCCAGCATTTT; CDR3aa: CASSPAGPWQPQHF
j_gene: TRBJ1-2; v_gene: TRBV25-1; d_gene: -; abundance: -; CDR3nt: TGTGCCAGCAGTGAATCGGTAGTTAACTATGGCTACACCTTC; CDR3aa: CASSESVVNYGYTF
j_gene: TRBJ2-3; v_gene: TRBV5-4; d_gene: TRBD2; abundance: -; CDR3nt: TGTGCCAGCAGCATCGGGACTAGCGGGGGAGAAGATACGCAGTATTTT; CDR3aa: CASSIGTSGGEDTQYF
j_gene: TRBJ1-2; v_gene: TRBV20-1; d_gene: -; abundance: -; CDR3nt: TGCAGTGCTAACGGAGCATATGGCTACACCTTC; CDR3aa: CSANGAYGYTF
j_gene: TRBJ1-1; v_gene: TRBV29-1; d_gene: -; abundance: -; CDR3nt: TGCAGCGTTCGTGGGAGGGAAGCTTTCTTT; CDR3aa: CSVRGREAFF
j_gene: TRBJ1-2; v_gene: TRBV9; d_gene: TRBD1; abundance: once; CDR3nt: TGTGCCAGCAGCGTCGGGACAGTTCGCCATACTACCTATGGCTACACCTTC; CDR3aa: CASSVGTVRHTTYGYTF
j_gene: TRBJ2-7; v_gene: TRBV7-9; d_gene: -; abundance: -; CDR3nt: TGTGCCAGCAGCTCAGGGGGGAGTGGGGGGTCAACCTACGAGCAGTACTTC; CDR3aa: CASSSGGSGGSTYEQYF
j_gene: TRBJ1-2; v_gene: TRBV5-1; d_gene: -; abundance: -; CDR3nt: TGCGCCAGCAGCGGGGGACAAGACTATGGCTACACCTTC; CDR3aa: CASSGGQDYGYTF
j_gene: TRBJ2-3; v_gene: TRBV4-2; d_gene: TRBD1; abundance: -; CDR3nt: TGTGCCAGCAGCCAAGGGGGGACAGGCACAGATACGCAGTATTTT; CDR3aa: CASSQGGTGTDTQYF